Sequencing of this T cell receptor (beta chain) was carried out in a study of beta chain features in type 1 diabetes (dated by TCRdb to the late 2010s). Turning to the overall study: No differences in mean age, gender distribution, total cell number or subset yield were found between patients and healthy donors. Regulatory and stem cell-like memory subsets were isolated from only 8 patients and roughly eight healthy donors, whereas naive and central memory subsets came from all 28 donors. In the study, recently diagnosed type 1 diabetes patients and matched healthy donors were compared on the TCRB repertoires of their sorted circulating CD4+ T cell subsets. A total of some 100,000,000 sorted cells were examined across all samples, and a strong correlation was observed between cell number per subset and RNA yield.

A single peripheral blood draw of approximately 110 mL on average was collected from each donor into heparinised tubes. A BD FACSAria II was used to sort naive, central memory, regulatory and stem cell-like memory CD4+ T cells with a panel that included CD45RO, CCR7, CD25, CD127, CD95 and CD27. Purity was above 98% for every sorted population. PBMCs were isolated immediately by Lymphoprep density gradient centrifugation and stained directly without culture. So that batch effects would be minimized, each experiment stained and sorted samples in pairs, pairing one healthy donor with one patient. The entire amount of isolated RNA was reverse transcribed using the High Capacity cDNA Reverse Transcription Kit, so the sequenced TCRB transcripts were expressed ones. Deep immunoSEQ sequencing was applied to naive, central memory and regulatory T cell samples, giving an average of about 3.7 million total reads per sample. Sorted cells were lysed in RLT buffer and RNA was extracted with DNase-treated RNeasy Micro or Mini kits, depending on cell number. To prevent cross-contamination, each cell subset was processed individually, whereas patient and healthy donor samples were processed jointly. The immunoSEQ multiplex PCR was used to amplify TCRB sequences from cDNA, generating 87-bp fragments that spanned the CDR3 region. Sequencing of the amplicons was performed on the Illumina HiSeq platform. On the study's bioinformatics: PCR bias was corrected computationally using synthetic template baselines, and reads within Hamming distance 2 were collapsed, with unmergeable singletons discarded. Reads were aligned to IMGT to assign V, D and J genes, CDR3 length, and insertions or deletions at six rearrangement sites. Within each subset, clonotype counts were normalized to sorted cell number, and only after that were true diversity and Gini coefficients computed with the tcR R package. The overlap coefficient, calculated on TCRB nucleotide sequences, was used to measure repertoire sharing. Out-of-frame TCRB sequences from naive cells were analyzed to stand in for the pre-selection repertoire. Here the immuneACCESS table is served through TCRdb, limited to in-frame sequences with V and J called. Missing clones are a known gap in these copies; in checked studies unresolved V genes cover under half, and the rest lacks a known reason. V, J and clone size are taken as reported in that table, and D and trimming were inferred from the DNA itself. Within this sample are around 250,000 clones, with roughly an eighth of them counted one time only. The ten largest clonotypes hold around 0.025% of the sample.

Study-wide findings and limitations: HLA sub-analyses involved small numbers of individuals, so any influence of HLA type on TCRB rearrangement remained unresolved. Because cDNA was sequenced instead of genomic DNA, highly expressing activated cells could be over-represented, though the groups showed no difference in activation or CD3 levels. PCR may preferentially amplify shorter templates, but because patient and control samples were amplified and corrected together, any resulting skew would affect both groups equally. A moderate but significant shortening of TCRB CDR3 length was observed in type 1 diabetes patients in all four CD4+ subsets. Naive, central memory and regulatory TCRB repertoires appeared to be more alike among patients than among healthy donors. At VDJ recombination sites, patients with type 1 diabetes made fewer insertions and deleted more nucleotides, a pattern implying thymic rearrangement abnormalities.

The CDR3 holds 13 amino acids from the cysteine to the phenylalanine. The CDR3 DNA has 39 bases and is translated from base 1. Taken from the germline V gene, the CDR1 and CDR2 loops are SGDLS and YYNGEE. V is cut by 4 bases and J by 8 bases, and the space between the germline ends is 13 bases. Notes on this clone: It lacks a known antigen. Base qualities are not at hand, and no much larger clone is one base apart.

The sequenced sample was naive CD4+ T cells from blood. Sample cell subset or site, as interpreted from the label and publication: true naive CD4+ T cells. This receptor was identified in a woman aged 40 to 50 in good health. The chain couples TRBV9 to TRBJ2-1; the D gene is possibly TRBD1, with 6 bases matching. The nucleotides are TGTGCCAGCAGCCCCGGCCCAGGGGATGAGCAGTTCTTC. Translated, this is CASSPGPGDEQFF. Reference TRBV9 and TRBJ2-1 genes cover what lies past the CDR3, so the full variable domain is DSGVTQTPKHLITATGQRVTLRCSPRSGDLSVYWYQQSLDQGLQFLIQYYNGEERAKGNILERFSAQQFPDLHSELNLSSLELGDSALYFCASSPGPGDEQFFGPGTRLTVL.